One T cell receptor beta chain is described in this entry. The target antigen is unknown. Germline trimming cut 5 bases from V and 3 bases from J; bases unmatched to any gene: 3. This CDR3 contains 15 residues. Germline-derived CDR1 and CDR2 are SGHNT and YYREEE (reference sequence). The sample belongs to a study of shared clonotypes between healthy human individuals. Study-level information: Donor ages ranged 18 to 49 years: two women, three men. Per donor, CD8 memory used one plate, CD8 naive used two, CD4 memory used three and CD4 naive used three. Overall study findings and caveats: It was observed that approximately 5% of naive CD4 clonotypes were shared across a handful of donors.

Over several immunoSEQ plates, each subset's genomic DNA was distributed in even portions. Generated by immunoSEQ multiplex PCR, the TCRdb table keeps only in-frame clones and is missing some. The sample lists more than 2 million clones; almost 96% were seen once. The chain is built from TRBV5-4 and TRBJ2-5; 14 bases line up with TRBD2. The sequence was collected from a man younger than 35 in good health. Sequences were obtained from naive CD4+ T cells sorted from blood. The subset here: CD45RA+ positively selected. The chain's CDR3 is CASRKGLAGEETQYF. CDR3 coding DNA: TGTGCCAGCAGGAAGGGACTAGCGGGGGAAGAGACCCAGTACTTC.